This section outlines one T cell receptor beta chain sequence together with its context. The sample originates from a study of control samples from healthy donors and cancer patients. The repertoire was sequenced with immunoSEQ multiplex PCR; TCRdb's copy has only in-frame clones and lacks some. The table shows about 150,000 clones, with 90% to 95% occurring only once. The germline CDR1 and CDR2 sequences are SGHTA and FQGNSA. The length of the CDR3 is 14 residues. V gave up 2 bases and J gave up 6 bases; unmatched junction bases: 4. The receptor comes from a young man in good health. Material: blood. This sequence joins TRBV7-2 and TRBJ2-4; 7 nucleotides agree with TRBD1. Here the CDR3 DNA reads TGTGCCAGCAGCTTATTCAACAGGGGAAACATTCAGTACTTC. It specifies CASSLFNRGNIQYF.